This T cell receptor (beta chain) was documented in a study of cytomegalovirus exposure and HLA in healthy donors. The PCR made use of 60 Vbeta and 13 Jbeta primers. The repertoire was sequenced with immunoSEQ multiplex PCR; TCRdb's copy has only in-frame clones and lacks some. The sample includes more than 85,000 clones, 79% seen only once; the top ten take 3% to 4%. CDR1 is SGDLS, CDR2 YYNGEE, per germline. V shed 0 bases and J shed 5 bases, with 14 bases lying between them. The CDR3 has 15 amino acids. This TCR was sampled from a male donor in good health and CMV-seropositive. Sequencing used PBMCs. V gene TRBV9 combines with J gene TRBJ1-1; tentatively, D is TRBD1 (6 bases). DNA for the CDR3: TGTGCCAGCAGCGTAGTCAGGGGCGGGGGTACTGAAGCTTTCTTT. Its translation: CASSVVRGGGTEAFF. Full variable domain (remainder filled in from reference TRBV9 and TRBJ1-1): DSGVTQTPKHLITATGQRVTLRCSPRSGDLSVYWYQQSLDQGLQFLIQYYNGEERAKGNILERFSAQQFPDLHSELNLSSLELGDSALYFCASSVVRGGGTEAFFGQGTRLTVV.